This TCR beta chain is drawn from a study of human T cells and chemical hapten exposure. Findings of the study overall: TCRs exceeding 1 in 1000 frequency stayed unchanged with DPC sensitization.

Noted time point: patch test 1, 2 weeks after DPC sensitization. Stated treatment: therapeutic diphenylcyclopropenone sensitization with weekly scalp DPC. The table lists this clonotype with many counts. The antigen remains unidentified. TCRdb analysed the RACE reads with MiXCR anew, one entry per CDR3 protein. The data contain 300,000 to 350,000 distinct CDR3 sequences, around 6.9% of them singletons. Germline loops: CDR1 LNHDA, CDR2 SQIVND (reference sequence). CDR3 size: 13 residues. Trimming cost V 9 bases and J 1 base; bases outside gene matches: 5. The TCR sequence derives from a woman under 30 with alopecia areata. Some clones in this sample may be carry-over from other donors' samples. The V call is TRBV19, the J call TRBJ1-1; 7 nucleotides line up with TRBD1. This sample comprised whole blood, obtained in connection with sensitization to the hapten diphenylcyclopropenone (DPC). The CDR3 here is CASIDRENTEAFF. The CDR3 DNA reads as TGTGCCAGCATTGACAGGGAGAACACTGAAGCTTTCTTT.